Shown below are 21 T cell receptor beta chains from a single sample sequenced in a study of T cell responses to AZD1222 COVID-19 vaccine. Repertoires were generated with immunoSEQ multiplex PCR, while TCRdb's copy carries only in-frame clones and drops some. Here the sample spans about 120,000 clones, approximately 93% being singletons. The input for sequencing was peripheral blood, taken on day 0 of AZD1222 vaccination. The source is an adult in good health.

The J gene is TRBJ1-5, the V gene TRBV5-4, with D tentatively TRBD1 (5 bases). In germline, CDR1 is SGHNT, CDR2 YYREEE (reference sequence). V lost 0 bases and J lost 1, with 11 bases in between. The CDR3 sequence is 16 residues long. The DNA of the CDR3 is TGTGCCAGCAGCTTGGAAGGGACGGCAAGCAATCAGCCCCAGCATTTT. Translating it yields CASSLEGTASNQPQHF.

J is TRBJ1-4 and V is TRBV19; TRBD1 is a possible D gene (6 bases). Germline V lookup: CDR1 LNHDA, CDR2 SQIVND (reference sequence). With 5 bases removed from V and 7 bases from J, the gap between germline ends came to 17 bases. The CDR3 sequence is 15 residues long. Written as DNA, the CDR3 is TGTGCCAGTAGTCCACCGGGACGGGGGGCTGAAAAACTGTTTTTT. The encoded protein is CASSPPGRGAEKLFF.

This rearrangement joins TRBV18 to TRBJ2-7, with TRBD2 matching 9 bases. V was clipped by 5 bases and J by 3 bases; unmatched bases: 5. Germline V gene lookup returns CDR1 KGHSH and CDR2 LQKENI. The CDR3 length is 14 residues. The CDR3: CASSSGTSLYEQYF. CDR3 DNA sequence: TGTGCCAGCTCATCCGGGACTAGCCTCTACGAGCAGTACTTC. The entire variable domain, with the rest obtained from reference TRBV18 and TRBJ2-7, is as follows: NAGVMQNPRHLVRRRGQEARLRCSPMKGHSHVYWYRQLPEEGLKFMVYLQKENIIDESGMPKERFSAEFPKEGPSILRIQQVVRGDSAAYFCASSSGTSLYEQYFGPGTRLTVT.

The V call is TRBV9, the J call TRBJ1-5; TRBD1 aligns across 8 bases. Germline CDR1 is SGDLS and CDR2 is YYNGEE. V dropped 1 base and J dropped 6; count of bases not matched to a gene: 0. This CDR3 spans 13 amino acids. CDR3 DNA sequence: TGTGCCAGCAGCGTAACAGGGGGTCAGCCCCAGCATTTT. Residues: CASSVTGGQPQHF.

This clone was seen a handful of times. V usage is TRBV10-3 and J usage is TRBJ2-1; TRBD2 matches at 12 bases. V dropped 4 bases and J dropped 8; count of bases not matched to a gene: 9. The CDR3 is 16 residues long. CDR1 ENHRY and CDR2 SYGVKD come from the germline V gene. The CDR3 is CAISALASGGVDEQFF. The CDR3 DNA is TGTGCCATCAGTGCTCTGGCTAGCGGGGGGGTAGATGAGCAGTTCTTC.

The V and J genes are TRBV5-1 and TRBJ1-1, with 8 bases identical to TRBD1. The CDR3 contains 14 residues. Germline V gene sequence: CDR1 SGHRS, CDR2 YFSETQ. The trim removed 4 bases at V and 3 bases at J, leaving 5 bases unmatched. The CDR3 region is CASSAGQGDTEAFF. CDR3 nucleotides: TGCGCCAGCAGCGCCGGACAGGGCGACACTGAAGCTTTCTTT.

This clone has just one count. This chain uses TRBV6-2 or TRBV6-3 with TRBJ2-3; D ambiguous. V shed 3 bases and J shed 1 base, with 5 bases lying between them. The CDR3 totals 13 residues. Germline values: CDR1 MNHEY, CDR2 SVGEGT. The CDR3 sequence: CASSYRGTDTQYF. The CDR3 DNA is TGTGCCAGCAGTTATCGGGGCACAGATACGCAGTATTTT.

The genes are TRBV7-8 and TRBJ1-5; TRBD1 is a possible D gene (6 bases). Germline CDR1 is SGHVS and CDR2 is FQNEAQ. Trimming stripped 6 bases from V and 7 bases from J, with 16 bases between. The CDR3 length is 14 residues. The CDR3 sequence is CASRQTGRGQPQHF. In nucleotides, the CDR3 is TGTGCCAGCAGGCAAACAGGGAGAGGCCAGCCCCAGCATTTT.

J is TRBJ1-5 and V is TRBV5-4, with D hard to call. The CDR3 extends over 15 amino acids. Trimming left V 4 bases short and J 1 base short, with 12 bases between. Germline CDR1 reads SGHNT; CDR2 reads YYREEE (reference sequence). The CDR3 here is CASSTDPLSNQPQHF. CDR3 DNA: TGTGCCAGCAGCACAGACCCTCTGAGCAATCAGCCCCAGCATTTT.

V gene TRBV6-5 combines with J gene TRBJ1-6; unclear D gene. CDR3 size: 14 residues. V dropped 4 bases and J dropped 8 bases, with 12 bases sitting between them. The germline V gene encodes CDR1 MNHEY and CDR2 SVGAGI. CDR3 nucleotides: TGTGCCAGCAGTTTCAAGGGCCCTCATTCACCCCTCCACTTT. Amino acid sequence: CASSFKGPHSPLHF.

This chain uses TRBV12-3 or TRBV12-4 with TRBJ1-1, with D unclear. The CDR3 runs 12 residues. Between the trimmed V and J ends, which lost 5 bases and 2 bases, there was a span of 6 bases. CDR3 region: CASSLHNTEAFF. For the CDR3, the DNA is TGTGCCAGCAGTCTCCATAACACTGAAGCTTTCTTT.

The chain couples TRBV24-1 to TRBJ2-1; 8 bases fit TRBD2. The J segment lost 7 bases and the V segment lost 7 bases, leaving 8 bases of the junction unmatched. The germline gives CDR1 KGHDR, CDR2 SFDVKD. The CDR3 consists of 14 residues. The CDR3 protein is CATSNGGGRNEQFF. CDR3 coding DNA: TGTGCCACCAGCAATGGCGGGGGGAGGAATGAGCAGTTCTTC.

This clone appeared a single time. The chain couples TRBV13 to TRBJ1-1, with D unresolved. Germline V gene sequence: CDR1 PRHDT, CDR2 FYEKMQ (reference sequence). The germline V and J ends were trimmed by 2 bases and 6 bases, with 13 bases remaining between them. The CDR3 sequence is 14 residues long. The CDR3 loop is CASSLREIRSEAFF. CDR3 DNA sequence: TGTGCCAGCAGCTTAAGGGAAATAAGGTCTGAAGCTTTCTTT.

This clone occurred once. This chain uses TRBV5-6 with TRBJ1-2; TRBD1 might be the D (5 bases). The V gene lost 0 bases and the J gene lost 8 bases, with 11 bases spanning the gap. The CDR3 spans 13 residues. Germline V gives CDR1 SGHDT, CDR2 YYEEEE. Here the CDR3 DNA reads TGTGCCAGCAGCTTGGCCCAGGGACGCGGCTACACCTTC. It is translated as CASSLAQGRGYTF.

This chain connects TRBV9 to TRBJ1-6; a weak D match, TRBD1 (6 bases). Germline CDR1 is SGDLS and CDR2 is YYNGEE. The V and J ends lost 0 bases and 0 bases respectively, with 13 bases between them. This CDR3 has 18 residues. The CDR3 region has the DNA TGTGCCAGCAGCGTAGAACCCTTAGGGGGCTCCTATAATTCACCCCTCCACTTT. It codes for CASSVEPLGGSYNSPLHF.

This clone showed up just a few times. V gene TRBV3-1 (or the pseudogene TRBV3-2) combines with J gene TRBJ2-5, with TRBD2 matching 7 bases. Trimming removed 5 bases from V and 5 bases from J; junction bases left unmatched: 11. Germline CDR1 LGHDT, CDR2 YNNKEL (reference sequence). This CDR3 comprises 15 residues. CDR3 DNA sequence: TGTGCCAGCAGCTCCCGGGGGGATGGGCAGGAGACCCAGTACTTC. Encoded protein: CASSSRGDGQETQYF.

CDR3 coding DNA: TGTGCCAGTAGTATAGCGGGACAATTGAACACTGAAGCTTTCTTT. Residues: CASSIAGQLNTEAFF. The rearrangement uses TRBV19 and TRBJ1-1; TRBD1 is a possible D gene (6 bases). V lost 1 base and J 0 bases, leaving 9 bases between the germline ends. This CDR3 has 15 amino acids. From germline, CDR1 is LNHDA and CDR2 SQIVND (reference sequence).

The CDR3 bases are TGCAGTGCTAGTGAAGGGGCTATGAACACTGAAGCTTTCTTT. This gives the protein CSASEGAMNTEAFF. The V and J genes are TRBV20-1 and TRBJ1-1; maybe TRBD1 (5 bases). This CDR3 is built from 14 residues. V was clipped by 3 bases and J by 0 bases, with 11 bases between them. CDR1 is DFQATT and CDR2 is SNEGSKA in the germline V gene (reference sequence).

V gene TRBV27 combines with J gene TRBJ1-1; no firm D call. This CDR3 is built from 16 residues. V was cut by 6 bases and J by 6 bases, with 23 bases left in between. From germline, CDR1 is MNHEY and CDR2 SMNVEV (reference sequence). The CDR3 DNA is TGTGCCAGCAGCTCACTCCTCAGGCTCACGAGCGCTGAAGCTTTCTTT. It translates to CASSSLLRLTSAEAFF.

The V gene is TRBV6-4, the J gene TRBJ2-5; D may be TRBD2 (5 bases). Between the trimmed V and J ends, which lost 3 bases and 2 bases, there was a span of 7 bases. From germline, CDR1 is MRHNA and CDR2 SNTAGT. The CDR3 totals 13 residues. The CDR3 DNA reads as TGTGCCAGCAGTGAGGGAGAGCAAGAGACCCAGTACTTC. Its protein product is CASSEGEQETQYF.

The chain joins TRBV28 to TRBJ2-4, with D perhaps assigned TRBD1 or TRBD2 (5 bases each). The germline V and J ends were trimmed by 1 base and 8 bases, with 12 bases remaining between them. The length of the CDR3 is 14 residues. The germline gives CDR1 MDHEN, CDR2 SYDVKM. The CDR3 region has the DNA TGTGCCAGCAGTTTATTCAGACAGAGGGACATTCAGTACTTC. As protein: CASSLFRQRDIQYF.